These 30 T cell receptor beta chains came from one sample sequenced in a study of metastatic and nonmetastatic thyroid tumors. The entire patient cohort was treatment-naive prior to thyroid surgery. TCRdb re-called clones from the PCR reads using MiXCR. The table has 15,000 to 20,000 clones, roughly a quarter seen once; the top ten hold over 9.5%. The sample consisted of adjacent normal tissue. The receptors stem from a female donor with papillary thyroid cancer or a benign thyroid nodule (not recorded which). Some clones in this sample may be carry-over from other donors' samples.

This clone has a handful of counts. This chain links TRBV6-1 with TRBJ1-6; 9 bases map to TRBD1. The CDR3 extends over 15 amino acids. Germline V gives CDR1 MNHNS, CDR2 SASEGT. The J segment lost 6 bases and the V segment lost 6 bases, leaving 6 bases of the junction unmatched. The DNA of the CDR3 is TGTGCCAGCAGAAAACAGGGGGCAATTAATTCACCCCTCCACTTT. Translation gives CASRKQGAINSPLHF.

In this sample, this clone turned up a few times. This sequence joins TRBV11-3 and TRBJ2-7; D gene ambiguous. Germline V lookup: CDR1 SGHNT, CDR2 YENEEA. The CDR3 contains 19 residues. V was pared by 7 bases and J by 9 bases, with 37 bases between. The CDR3 reads CASTHREHVKTKLLRLQYF. The CDR3 coding sequence is TGTGCCAGCACCCATAGGGAACACGTAAAGACGAAGCTCCTACGATTGCAGTACTTC.

The chain links TRBV2 to TRBJ2-5; no clear D. CDR3 size: 11 residues. Trimming took 7 bases from V and 4 from J, leaving 7 bases between them. Germline loops: CDR1 SNHLY, CDR2 FYNNEI. The CDR3 spells CASMAGETQYF. The CDR3 bases are TGTGCCAGCATGGCCGGAGAGACCCAGTACTTC.

The chain uses TRBV27 and TRBJ2-3; 13 bases are a match to TRBD2. The CDR3 has 18 amino acids. Trimming took 6 bases from V and 2 from J; bases not matched to a gene: 11. The germline V gene has CDR1 MNHEY and CDR2 SMNVEV (reference sequence). This chain's CDR3 is CASRKATSGRRSTDTQYF. DNA for the CDR3: TGTGCCAGCAGGAAAGCGACTAGCGGGAGGCGGTCCACAGATACGCAGTATTTT.

This clone has a handful of counts. This chain links TRBV20-1 with TRBJ2-7; D unresolved. The germline V gene has CDR1 DFQATT and CDR2 SNEGSKA (reference sequence). V shed 3 bases and J shed 0 bases, with 15 bases lying between them. The CDR3 runs to 15 residues. DNA of the CDR3: TGCAGTGCTAGCCCGGCGGAACTGAGCTCCTACGAGCAGTACTTC. Amino acids: CSASPAELSSYEQYF.

The rearrangement uses TRBV24-1 and TRBJ2-5, with unresolved D. Between the trimmed V and J ends, which lost 5 bases and 5 bases, there was a span of 11 bases. CDR1 and CDR2 (germline): KGHDR, SFDVKD. This CDR3 is built from 13 residues. The CDR3 region is CATSGKVGETQYF. The CDR3 coding sequence is TGTGCCACCAGTGGAAAGGTGGGGGAGACCCAGTACTTC.

This sequence joins TRBV5-4 and TRBJ2-7; 10 bases match TRBD2. The CDR3 is 15 amino acids. Germline CDR1 and CDR2: SGHNT and YYREEE (reference sequence). The J segment lost 4 bases and the V segment lost 4 bases, leaving 8 bases of the junction unmatched. The CDR3 bases are TGTGCCAGCAGCCCCCCTGGTAGCGGGAGGTACGAGCAGTACTTC. Its translation is CASSPPGSGRYEQYF.

This clone was recorded once. V is TRBV20-1 and J is TRBJ2-7; the match to TRBD2 covers 7 bases. The germline V gene encodes CDR1 DFQATT and CDR2 SNEGSKA (reference sequence). CDR3 length equals 15 residues. V shed 5 bases and J 5 bases; nucleotides not matched to a gene: 15. The CDR3: CSAGAMSGATNEQYF. In nucleotides, the CDR3 is TGCAGTGCTGGAGCGATGAGCGGGGCAACCAACGAGCAGTACTTC.

The J gene is TRBJ1-5, the V gene TRBV5-1, with 8 bases lining up with TRBD1. Looked up from germline, CDR1 is SGHRS and CDR2 is YFSETQ. The CDR3 runs to 15 residues. The J segment lost 2 bases and the V segment lost 4 bases, leaving 5 bases of the junction unmatched. Written as DNA, the CDR3 is TGCGCCAGCAGCCGCACAGGGGGGGGCAATCAGCCCCAGCATTTT. It is translated as CASSRTGGGNQPQHF.

This chain joins TRBV19 and TRBJ1-2; 8 nucleotides match TRBD1. The trim removed 6 bases at V and 4 bases at J, leaving 7 bases unmatched. This CDR3 is 14 amino acids long. CDR1 is LNHDA and CDR2 is SQIVND in the germline V gene (reference sequence). CDR3 amino acids: CASRTGDSLYGYTF. As DNA, the CDR3 is TGTGCCAGTAGGACAGGGGATTCCCTCTATGGCTACACCTTC.

This clone was seen a few times. The chain employs TRBV6-1 and TRBJ1-1; D is undetermined. This CDR3 contains 13 residues. V lost 7 bases and J lost 8, with 17 bases in between. The germline CDR1 and CDR2 sequences are MNHNS and SASEGT. Here the CDR3 reads CASTGRPRVEAFF. For the CDR3, the DNA is TGTGCCAGCACGGGCAGGCCCCGTGTCGAAGCTTTCTTT.

This clone turned up a few times. The chain couples TRBV2 to TRBJ1-2; the D is unclear. CDR1 and CDR2 from the germline V gene are SNHLY and FYNNEI. This CDR3 has 14 residues. The V end was cut by 4 bases, the J end by 0 bases, with 9 bases between. Here the CDR3 reads CASSATLANYGYTF. CDR3 DNA: TGTGCCAGCAGTGCGACCCTGGCTAACTATGGCTACACCTTC.

This clone has more than one count but fewer than ten. The chain joins TRBV28 to TRBJ1-3; D remains ambiguous. The CDR3 contains 15 residues. V was pared by 9 bases and J by 0 bases, with 15 bases between. The germline V gene has CDR1 MDHEN and CDR2 SYDVKM. The CDR3, as DNA: TGTGCCAGTTCCCGCGGGCTCCGCTCTGGAAACACCATATATTTT. Translated, it gives CASSRGLRSGNTIYF.

The table lists this clone with a few counts. The chain carries TRBV28 and TRBJ2-4; TRBD1 aligns across 8 bases. This CDR3 comprises 16 residues. CDR1 and CDR2 (germline): MDHEN, SYDVKM. The V gene end was trimmed by 6 bases and the J gene end by 4 bases; junction bases not matched to a gene: 11. CDR3 DNA sequence: TGTGCCAGCAGGACGGACAGGGTTGAACTTAAAAACATTCAGTACTTC. This gives the protein CASRTDRVELKNIQYF.

CDR3 amino acids: CSAIGVSYEQYF. The CDR3 DNA is TGCAGTGCTATCGGGGTTTCCTACGAGCAGTACTTC. The J gene is TRBJ2-7, the V gene TRBV20-1; TRBD2 is a possible D gene (5 bases). The ends were cut back, 4 bases at V and 1 base at J, with 8 bases in the middle. Looked up from germline, CDR1 is DFQATT and CDR2 is SNEGSKA (reference sequence). This CDR3 spans 12 amino acids.

The V call is TRBV4-1, the J call TRBJ1-5; 10 bases align to TRBD1. In germline, CDR1 is MGHRA, CDR2 YSYEKL. The J segment lost 0 bases and the V segment lost 3 bases, leaving 14 bases of the junction unmatched. The CDR3 covers 20 residues. For the CDR3, the DNA is TGCGCCAGCAGCCATCTGGCTCCGGGACAGGGGATAGATAGCAATCAGCCCCAGCATTTT. Its translation: CASSHLAPGQGIDSNQPQHF.

V and J are TRBV11-1 and TRBJ2-3, with a weak D call TRBD2 (5 bases). The germline CDR1 and CDR2 sequences are SGHAT and FQDESV (reference sequence). V lost 3 bases to trimming and J lost 2 bases, with 12 bases between them. CDR3 length equals 15 residues. The CDR3 here is CASSFVGSYTDTQYF. DNA for the CDR3: TGTGCCAGCAGCTTTGTTGGGAGTTACACAGATACGCAGTATTTT.

The V gene is TRBV30, the J gene TRBJ1-1; D is perhaps TRBD1 (5 bases). The CDR3 is 14 residues long. CDR1 and CDR2 from the germline V gene are GTSNPN and SVGIG (reference sequence). Trimming left V 5 bases short and J 1 base short, with 14 bases between. The chain's CDR3 is CAWGEGLPNTEAFF. CDR3 nucleotides: TGTGCCTGGGGCGAGGGACTGCCGAACACTGAAGCTTTCTTT.

Notes on this clone: Sequence at one end of the junction differs from germline and may be a read error. V usage is TRBV29-1 and J usage is TRBJ2-1, with D perhaps assigned TRBD1 or TRBD2 (5 bases each). The CDR3 is 11 amino acids. Germline values: CDR1 SQVTM, CDR2 ANQGSEA. The CDR3 spells CGVEGYNEQFF. CDR3 nucleotides: TGCGGCGTTGAGGGGTACAATGAGCAGTTCTTC.

The chain links TRBV11-3 to TRBJ2-2; D uncertain. Germline values: CDR1 SGHNT, CDR2 YENEEA. CDR3 length equals 14 residues. V was clipped by 2 bases and J by 1 base, with 5 bases between them. The CDR3 DNA follows: TGTGCCAGCAGCTTAATCGGGAACACCGGGGAGCTGTTTTTT. Protein sequence: CASSLIGNTGELFF.

The rearrangement uses TRBV11-2 and TRBJ2-3, with 8 nucleotides matching TRBD2. V gave up 4 bases and J gave up 4 bases; unmatched junction bases: 10. This CDR3 is 16 amino acids long. Germline lookup yields CDR1 SGHAT and CDR2 FQNNGV. In DNA form, the CDR3 reads TGTGCCAGCAGCTCCTTTGGGCGGGGGGTAGCAGATACGCAGTATTTT. This gives the protein CASSSFGRGVADTQYF.

The chain recombines TRBV11-2 with TRBJ2-7, with D maybe TRBD2 (5 bases). This CDR3 has 13 amino acids. Germline V lookup: CDR1 SGHAT, CDR2 FQNNGV. V lost 6 bases and J lost 6, with 15 bases in between. For the CDR3, the DNA is TGTGCCAGCAGTTCGGGGAGTCTATTCGAGCAGTACTTC. Its protein product is CASSSGSLFEQYF.

Only a few counts were recorded for this clone. The junction and the germline gene differ at one end; a read error may be behind it. Other DNA sequences in this specimen translate into the identical CDR3. V and J are TRBV28 and TRBJ2-7; 12 bases line up with TRBD2. The CDR3 sequence is 16 residues long. CDR1 MDHEN and CDR2 SYDVKM come from the germline V gene. DNA for the CDR3: TGCGCCAGCAGTTCCCCGAGGACTAGCGGGATAAACGAGCAGTACTTC. Protein product: CASSSPRTSGINEQYF.

The V and J genes are TRBV12-3 or TRBV12-4 and TRBJ1-1; perhaps TRBD1 as D (5 bases). The CDR3 runs to 12 residues. The ends were cut back, 6 bases at V and 7 bases at J, with 12 bases in the middle. CDR3 bases: TGTGCCAGCAGCCCCGACAGCTATGAAGCTTTCTTT. This encodes CASSPDSYEAFF.

Remarks on this clone: At one boundary the junction diverges from the germline segment, which might be a read error. V and J are TRBV20-1 and TRBJ2-3, with D tentatively TRBD1 or TRBD2 (5 bases each). Germline CDR1 DFQATT, CDR2 SNEGSKA (reference sequence). CDR3 length equals 14 residues. CDR3 bases: TGCAGTGCTAGAGATCCGAGGGGCACAGAATCGCAGTTTTTT. Protein sequence: CSARDPRGTESQFF.

Turning to this clone: A much larger clone differs from this one at a single base, so this may be a read error. The V gene is TRBV6-1, the J gene TRBJ2-2; 8 bases align to TRBD1. The CDR3 totals 17 residues. Germline V gene data show CDR1 as MNHNS and CDR2 as SASEGT. Here the CDR3 reads CASSRSTGGTNTGELFF. For the CDR3, the DNA is TGCGCCAGCAGTCGCTCAACAGGGGGGACGAACACCGGGGAGCTGTTTTTT.

By share, this clone ranks as large (0.1 to 1%). Other DNA sequences from this sample encode an identical CDR3 as well. The genes are TRBV20-1 and TRBJ1-6; possibly TRBD1 for D (5 bases). The CDR3 is made up of 16 amino acids. V was cut by 1 base and J by 8 bases, with 18 bases left in between. The V gene's germline CDR1 is DFQATT and CDR2 SNEGSKA (reference sequence). The CDR3 nucleotides read TGCAGTGCTAGAGTGGCCCGGGGCAGGATGGATTCACCCCTCCACTTT. The encoded protein is CSARVARGRMDSPLHF.

The chain uses TRBV7-6 and TRBJ2-3, with 12 positions matching TRBD2. The germline V gene has CDR1 SGHVS and CDR2 FNYEAQ. The length of the CDR3 is 19 residues. The V gene end was trimmed by 5 bases and the J gene end by 5 bases; junction bases not matched to a gene: 17. The CDR3 here is CASSEELAGGRRREDTQYF. The CDR3 DNA reads as TGTGCCAGCAGCGAAGAACTAGCGGGAGGACGACGGAGGGAAGATACGCAGTATTTT.

This clone was counted only a few times. The rearrangement links TRBV13 to TRBJ1-5, with D perhaps matching TRBD1 (5 bases). Trimming cost V 3 bases and J 1 base, with 13 bases left between them. Germline CDR1 reads PRHDT; CDR2 reads FYEKMQ (reference sequence). This CDR3 spans 16 amino acids. This CDR3 is CASSFGGDLSNQPQHF. The CDR3 region has the DNA TGTGCCAGCAGCTTCGGGGGGGACCTCAGCAATCAGCCCCAGCATTTT.

The rearrangement uses TRBV30 and TRBJ1-1; D may be TRBD1 (5 bases). Germline V gene lookup returns CDR1 GTSNPN and CDR2 SVGIG (reference sequence). The CDR3 contains 16 residues. The ends were cut back, 1 base at V and 3 bases at J, with 18 bases in the middle. The CDR3 DNA sequence: TGTGCCTGGAGTGCCTACTGGGGGTGGGAAGACACTGAAGCTTTCTTT. Its translation: CAWSAYWGWEDTEAFF. Looking up the rest from reference TRBV30 and TRBJ1-1 gives the full variable domain: SQTIHQWPATLVQPVGSPLSLECTVEGTSNPNLYWYRQAAGRGLQLLFYSVGIGQISSEVPQNLSASRPQDRQFILSSKKLLLSDSGFYLCAWSAYWGWEDTEAFFGQGTRLTVV.